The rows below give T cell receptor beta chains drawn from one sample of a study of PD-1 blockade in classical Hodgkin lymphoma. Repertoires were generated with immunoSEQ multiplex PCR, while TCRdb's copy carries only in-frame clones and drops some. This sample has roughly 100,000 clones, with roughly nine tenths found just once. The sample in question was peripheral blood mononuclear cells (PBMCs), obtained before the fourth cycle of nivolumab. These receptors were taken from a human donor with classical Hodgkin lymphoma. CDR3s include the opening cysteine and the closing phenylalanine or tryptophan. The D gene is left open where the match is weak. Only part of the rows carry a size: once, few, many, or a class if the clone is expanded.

CDR3: CASSQGGSFYEQYF; DNA: TGTGCCAGCAGCCAAGGAGGTAGCTTCTACGAGCAGTACTTC; J: TRBJ2-7; D: -; size: -; V: TRBV14
CDR3: CAWTSGTGNIQYF; DNA: TGTGCCTGGACGTCCGGCACGGGAAACATTCAGTACTTC; J: TRBJ2-4; D: -; size: -; V: TRBV30
CDR3: CASSQTEELTGEQYF; DNA: TGTGCCAGCAGTCAGACAGAGGAGTTGACCGGCGAGCAGTACTTC; J: TRBJ2-7; D: -; size: -; V: TRBV6-5
CDR3: CASSYSRTRRNTEAFF; DNA: TGTGCCAGCAGTTACTCTCGAACCCGGCGGAACACTGAAGCTTTCTTT; J: TRBJ1-1; D: -; size: -; V: TRBV6-5
CDR3: CASSQALLAGGLNTDTQYF; DNA: TGCGCCAGCAGCCAAGCTTTACTAGCGGGAGGGCTCAACACAGATACGCAGTATTTT; J: TRBJ2-3; D: TRBD2; size: -; V: TRBV4-3
CDR3: CASSPDSDDSGSSSYNEQFF; DNA: TGCGCCAGCAGCCCCGACTCTGACGACAGCGGGAGTTCCTCCTACAATGAGCAGTTCTTC; J: TRBJ2-1; D: TRBD2; size: -; V: TRBV4-1
CDR3: CASGSGQGSYNEQFF; DNA: TGTGCTAGTGGCTCAGGGCAGGGTTCTTACAATGAGCAGTTCTTC; J: TRBJ2-1; D: -; size: once; V: TRBV12-5
CDR3: CASSLDPQGESNTQYF; DNA: TGCGCCAGCAGCTTGGATCCACAGGGGGAATCCAATACGCAGTATTTT; J: TRBJ2-3; D: TRBD1; size: -; V: TRBV5-1
CDR3: CASSVAAYNEQFF; DNA: TGTGCCAGCAGCGTAGCAGCCTACAATGAGCAGTTCTTC; J: TRBJ2-1; D: -; size: -; V: TRBV9
CDR3: CASSLGVSTIF; DNA: TGTGCCAGCAGCTTAGGGGTCAGTACGATCTTC; J: TRBJ2-1; D: -; size: -; V: TRBV7-4
CDR3: CASSSTPGQGGHEQFF; DNA: TGTGCCAGCAGCTCAACGCCGGGACAGGGAGGACATGAGCAGTTCTTC; J: TRBJ2-1; D: TRBD1; size: -; V: TRBV27